This TCR beta chain was captured by sequencing in a study of cytomegalovirus exposure and HLA in healthy donors. Study as a whole: Samples from HLA-typed donors yielded about 85 million unique TCRs in an early data release. Study conclusions and caveats: Approximately 17,000 TCR beta sequences were associated with HLA alleles at 0.05 false discovery rate in a later analysis. There were some public TCRs occurring in many donors, but most TCR sequences were rare.

The PCR employed 60 Vbeta primers together with 13 Jbeta primers. The protocol was immunoSEQ multiplex PCR, while the TCRdb copy is restricted to in-frame clones and leaves out a portion. Among just over 150,000 clones listed, approximately 86% were seen once. This CDR3 region has 14 residues. The V gene end was trimmed by 6 bases and the J gene end by 3 bases; junction bases not matched to a gene: 3. The germline CDR1 and CDR2 sequences are MRHNA and SNTAGT. The table lists this clone with a count of one. Its antigen is not known. The chain is built from TRBV6-4 and TRBJ2-3; 10 bases map to TRBD1. The sequencing sample was made of PBMCs. This clonotype was sampled from a young woman in good health and CMV-seronegative. The CDR3 DNA reads as TGTGCCAGCAGGCCGGGACAGGGGACAGATACGCAGTATTTT. Amino acids: CASRPGQGTDTQYF.